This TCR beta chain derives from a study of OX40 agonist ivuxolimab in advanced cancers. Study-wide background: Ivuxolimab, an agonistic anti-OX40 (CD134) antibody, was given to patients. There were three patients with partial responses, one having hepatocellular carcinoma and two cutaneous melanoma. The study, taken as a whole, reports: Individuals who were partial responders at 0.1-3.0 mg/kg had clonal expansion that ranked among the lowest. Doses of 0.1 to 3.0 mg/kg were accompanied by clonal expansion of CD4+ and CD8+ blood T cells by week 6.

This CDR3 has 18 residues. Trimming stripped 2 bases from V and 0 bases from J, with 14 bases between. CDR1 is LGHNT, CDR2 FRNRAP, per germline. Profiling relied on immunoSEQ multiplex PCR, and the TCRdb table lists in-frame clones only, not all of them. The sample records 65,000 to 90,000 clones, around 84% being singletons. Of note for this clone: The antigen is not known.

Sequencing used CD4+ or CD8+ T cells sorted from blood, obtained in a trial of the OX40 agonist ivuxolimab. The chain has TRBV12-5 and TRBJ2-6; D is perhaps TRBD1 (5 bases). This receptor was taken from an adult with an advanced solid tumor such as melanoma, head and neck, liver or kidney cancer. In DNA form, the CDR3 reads TGTGCTAGTGGTTTGTGGCAGGGCCATATCTCTGGGGCCAACGTCCTGACTTTC. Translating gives CASGLWQGHISGANVLTF.